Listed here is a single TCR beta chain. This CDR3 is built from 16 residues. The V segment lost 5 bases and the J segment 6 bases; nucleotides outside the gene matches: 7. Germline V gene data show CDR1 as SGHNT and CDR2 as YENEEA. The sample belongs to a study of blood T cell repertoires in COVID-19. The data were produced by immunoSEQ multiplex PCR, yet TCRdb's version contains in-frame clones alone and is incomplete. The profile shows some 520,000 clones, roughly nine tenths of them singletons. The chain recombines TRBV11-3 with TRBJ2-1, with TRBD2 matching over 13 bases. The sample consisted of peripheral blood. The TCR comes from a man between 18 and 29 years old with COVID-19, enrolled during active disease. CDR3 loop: CASSLRGLAGVNEQFF. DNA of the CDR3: TGTGCCAGCAGCCTTAGAGGACTAGCGGGAGTCAATGAGCAGTTCTTC.